This TCR beta chain was identified during a study of response to subunit inactivated influenza vaccine. TCRdb re-called the RT-PCR reads through MiXCR, storing one row per CDR3 protein. This sample yields 590,000 or so distinct CDR3 sequences, of which 13% to 15% are seen a single time; about 7.6% belongs to the top ten. The CDR3 is made up of 11 amino acids. Trimming shortened V by 3 bases and J by 5 bases, and 8 bases separated the two germline ends. The germline V gene has CDR1 GTSNPN and CDR2 SVGIG (reference sequence). This clonotype was picked up a small number of times. Sample: PBMCs from blood, taken around two weeks before vaccination. This rearrangement joins TRBV30 to TRBJ2-7; possibly TRBD1 for D (5 bases). This TCR was recovered from a middle-aged man who received an inactivated influenza vaccine. CDR3 sequence (DNA): TGTGCCTGGAGCCAGGGCCACGAGCAGTACTTC. This codes for CAWSQGHEQYF.